Included here is one TCR beta chain sequence, with context. As yet, its antigen is unknown. Trimming removed 6 bases from V and 3 bases from J, with 6 bases in between. CDR1 and CDR2 from the germline V gene are SGHTA and FQGNSA. CDR3 size: 12 residues. These data originate in a study of cytomegalovirus exposure and HLA in healthy donors. Study-level results: Prior analysis indicated that the majority of TCR beta V segments exhibited productivity approximately 90% or approximately 30% of the time.

The PCR was carried out with 60 Vbeta primers and 13 Jbeta primers. Authors' analysis steps: In a later analysis, of around 83 million unique beta chains, 9 million to 11 million appeared in at least two donors. Here immunoSEQ multiplex PCR was the method, and the copy in TCRdb shows in-frame clones only, minus some. V and J calls and clone size follow that table, whereas D and trimming were derived from the DNA. The sample has 98,000 or so clones, about 80% seen once. Material for sequencing was PBMCs. This sequence originates from a middle-aged man in good health and CMV-seronegative. The rearrangement joins TRBV7-2 to TRBJ1-3; no clear D. The CDR3 loop reads CASRRVGNTIYF. DNA of the CDR3: TGTGCCAGCAGACGGGTTGGAAACACCATATATTTT.